This T cell receptor beta chain was identified during a study of blood T cell repertoires in COVID-19. Per germline, CDR1 SGHRS and CDR2 YFSETQ. The CDR3 length is 15 residues. J was trimmed by 6 bases and V by 5 bases; bases with no gene match: 10. Sequencing was performed with immunoSEQ multiplex PCR; in TCRdb, only in-frame clones are kept and a portion is missing. The data contain roughly 180,000 clones, 70% to 90% of them singletons. This chain uses TRBV5-1 with TRBJ2-3, with 9 bases identical to TRBD2. This sequence was found in a woman aged 45-65 years who had recovered from COVID-19. The specimen was PBMCs or T cells enriched from blood (not recorded which). The CDR3 spells CASSTSGQQRDTQYF. In DNA, the CDR3 is TGCGCCAGCAGTACTAGCGGGCAACAGCGGGATACGCAGTATTTT. The full variable domain, its missing parts supplied by reference TRBV5-1 and TRBJ2-3, is KAGVTQTPRYLIKTRGQQVTLSCSPISGHRSVSWYQQTPGQGLQFLFEYFSETQRNKGNFPGRFSGRQFSNSRSEMNVSTLELGDSALYLCASSTSGQQRDTQYFGPGTRLTVL.